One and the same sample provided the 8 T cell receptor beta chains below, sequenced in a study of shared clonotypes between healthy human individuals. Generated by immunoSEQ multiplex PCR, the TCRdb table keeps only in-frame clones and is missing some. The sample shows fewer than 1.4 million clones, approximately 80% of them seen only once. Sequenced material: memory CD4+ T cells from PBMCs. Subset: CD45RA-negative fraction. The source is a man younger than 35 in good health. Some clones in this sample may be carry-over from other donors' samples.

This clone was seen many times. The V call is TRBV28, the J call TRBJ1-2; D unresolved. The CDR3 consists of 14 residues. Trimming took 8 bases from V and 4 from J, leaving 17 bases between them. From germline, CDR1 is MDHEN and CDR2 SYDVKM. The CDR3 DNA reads TGTGCCAGCGGCTACCTTGGCGGGAGCTATGGCTACACCTTC. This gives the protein CASGYLGGSYGYTF.

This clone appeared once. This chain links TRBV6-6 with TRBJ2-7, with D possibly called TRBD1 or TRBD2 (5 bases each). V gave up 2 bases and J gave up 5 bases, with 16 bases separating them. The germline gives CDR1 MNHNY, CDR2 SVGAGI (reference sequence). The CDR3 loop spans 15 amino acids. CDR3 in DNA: TGTGCCAGCAGTTACGCCCCGGGGACGCGGGACGAGCAGTACTTC. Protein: CASSYAPGTRDEQYF.

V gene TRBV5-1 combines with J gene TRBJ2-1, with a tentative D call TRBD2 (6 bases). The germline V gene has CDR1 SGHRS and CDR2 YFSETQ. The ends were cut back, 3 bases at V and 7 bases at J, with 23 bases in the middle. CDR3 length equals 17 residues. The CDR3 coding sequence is TGCGCCAGCAGCTCGCTCCCCCTTACTACTAGCTTGAATGAGCAGTTCTTC. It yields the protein CASSSLPLTTSLNEQFF.

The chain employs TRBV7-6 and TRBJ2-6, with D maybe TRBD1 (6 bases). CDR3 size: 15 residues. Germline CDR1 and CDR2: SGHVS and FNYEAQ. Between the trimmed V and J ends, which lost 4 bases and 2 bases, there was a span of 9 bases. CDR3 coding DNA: TGTGCCAGCAGCTCCCAGGGGACTGGGGCCAACGTCCTGACTTTC. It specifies CASSSQGTGANVLTF.

The CDR3 sequence is CASKERQGGQPQHF. The CDR3 DNA is TGTGCCAGTAAGGAGCGTCAGGGCGGACAGCCCCAGCATTTT. The chain couples TRBV19 to TRBJ1-5; tentatively, D is TRBD1 (5 bases). Trimming stripped 7 bases from V and 7 bases from J, with 17 bases between. Germline V gene data show CDR1 as LNHDA and CDR2 as SQIVND (reference sequence). The CDR3 sequence is 14 residues long.

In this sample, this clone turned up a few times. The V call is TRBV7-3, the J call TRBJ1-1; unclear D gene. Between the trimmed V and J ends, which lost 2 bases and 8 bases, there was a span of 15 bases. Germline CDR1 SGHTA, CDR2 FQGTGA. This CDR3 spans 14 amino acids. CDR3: CASSLLFGEGEAFF. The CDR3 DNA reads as TGTGCCAGCAGCTTACTTTTCGGGGAAGGGGAAGCTTTCTTT.

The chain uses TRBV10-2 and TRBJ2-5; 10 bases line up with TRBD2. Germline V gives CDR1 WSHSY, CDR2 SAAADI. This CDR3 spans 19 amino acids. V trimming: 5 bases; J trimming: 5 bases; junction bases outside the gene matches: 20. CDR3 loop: CASSLLPRASGSPQETQYF. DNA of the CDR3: TGCGCCAGCAGTTTACTTCCAAGGGCTAGCGGGAGTCCCCAGGAGACCCAGTACTTC.

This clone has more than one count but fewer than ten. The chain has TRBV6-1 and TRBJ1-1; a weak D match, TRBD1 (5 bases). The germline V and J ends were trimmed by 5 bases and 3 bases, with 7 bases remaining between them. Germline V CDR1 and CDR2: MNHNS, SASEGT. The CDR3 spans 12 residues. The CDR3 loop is CASSPTDTEAFF. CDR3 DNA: TGTGCCAGCAGTCCGACAGACACTGAAGCTTTCTTT.